This T cell receptor beta chain came from a study of glioma-infiltrating T cells after dendritic cell vaccination. Turning to the study itself: Autologous tumor lysate-pulsed dendritic cell vaccination was given between the early 2000s and the early 2010s. Overall study results and limits: No direct clonality-survival link was found; a diverse polyclonal response may matter.

Regarding this clone: The antigen remains unidentified.

TCRB CDR3 was amplified from 2 ug genomic DNA or less. The primer mix had 60 V beta and 13 J beta primers. TCRdb keeps only in-frame clones here, not all; method: immunoSEQ multiplex PCR. Altogether over 75,000 clones are present, 81% being singletons, with the ten largest covering around 2.2%. Time point in this sample: after dendritic cell vaccination, including at tumor progression/relapse. Germline lookup yields CDR1 SGHRS and CDR2 YFSETQ. The ends were cut back, 3 bases at V and 6 bases at J, with 10 bases in the middle. The CDR3 extends over 13 amino acids. This sequence originates from a human donor with glioblastoma. The rearrangement links TRBV5-1 to TRBJ2-1; tentative D call: TRBD1 (7 bases). The sample here was blood, taken after dendritic cell vaccination. CDR3: CASSSGGFNEQFF. CDR3 DNA sequence: TGCGCCAGCAGCTCAGGGGGGTTCAATGAGCAGTTCTTC.